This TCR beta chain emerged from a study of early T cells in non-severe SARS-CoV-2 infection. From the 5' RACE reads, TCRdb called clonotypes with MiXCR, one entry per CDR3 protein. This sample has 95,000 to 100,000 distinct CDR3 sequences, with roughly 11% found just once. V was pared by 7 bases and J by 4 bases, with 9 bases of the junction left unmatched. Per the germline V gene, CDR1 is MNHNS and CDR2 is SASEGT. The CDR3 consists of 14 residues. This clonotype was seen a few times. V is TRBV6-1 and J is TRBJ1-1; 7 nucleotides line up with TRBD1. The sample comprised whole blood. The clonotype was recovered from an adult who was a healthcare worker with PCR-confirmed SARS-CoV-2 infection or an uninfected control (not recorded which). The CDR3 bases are TGTGCCAGCACCGAACTACAGGGGAGCACTGAAGCTTTCTTT. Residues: CASTELQGSTEAFF.